This T cell receptor (beta chain) was retrieved from a study of blood T cell repertoires in COVID-19. Overall study: The analysed material was cDNA or gDNA that came from T cells, B-cell-depleted T cells, or PBMCs.

J gave up 5 bases and V 7 bases, and 6 bases lay outside the gene matches. The CDR3 contains 14 residues. Per the germline V gene, CDR1 is SGHVS and CDR2 is FQNEAQ. Under the authors' procedure: From reference gene primer amplification, estimates of nucleated cell counts were derived. Generated by immunoSEQ multiplex PCR, the TCRdb table keeps only in-frame clones and is missing some. That table furnishes V, J and clone size, whereas the DNA furnished D and trimming. The sample lists fewer than 80,000 clones; around nine tenths were seen once. The specimen was peripheral blood. The receptor comes from a human donor in a cohort sampled during active COVID-19. J is TRBJ2-1 and V is TRBV7-8; 9 bases agree with TRBD2. The chain's CDR3 is CASTRREGNNEQFF. CDR3 nucleotides: TGTGCCAGCACCCGGCGGGAGGGGAACAATGAGCAGTTCTTC.